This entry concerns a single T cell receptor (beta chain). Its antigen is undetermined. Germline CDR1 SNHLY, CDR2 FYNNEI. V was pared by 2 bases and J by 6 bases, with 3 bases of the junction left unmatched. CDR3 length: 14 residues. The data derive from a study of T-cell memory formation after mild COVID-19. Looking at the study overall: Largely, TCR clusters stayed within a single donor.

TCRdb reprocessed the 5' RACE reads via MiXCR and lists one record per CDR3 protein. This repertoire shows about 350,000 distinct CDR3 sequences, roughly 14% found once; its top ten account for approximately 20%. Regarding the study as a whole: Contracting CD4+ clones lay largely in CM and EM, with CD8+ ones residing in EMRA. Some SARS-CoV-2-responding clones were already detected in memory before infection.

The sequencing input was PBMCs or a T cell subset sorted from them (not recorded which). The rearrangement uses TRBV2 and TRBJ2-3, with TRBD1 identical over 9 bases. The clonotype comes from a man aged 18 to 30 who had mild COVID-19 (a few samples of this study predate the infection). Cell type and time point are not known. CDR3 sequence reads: CASSETGGVDTQYF. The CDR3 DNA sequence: TGTGCCAGCAGTGAAACAGGGGGCGTCGATACGCAGTATTTT.